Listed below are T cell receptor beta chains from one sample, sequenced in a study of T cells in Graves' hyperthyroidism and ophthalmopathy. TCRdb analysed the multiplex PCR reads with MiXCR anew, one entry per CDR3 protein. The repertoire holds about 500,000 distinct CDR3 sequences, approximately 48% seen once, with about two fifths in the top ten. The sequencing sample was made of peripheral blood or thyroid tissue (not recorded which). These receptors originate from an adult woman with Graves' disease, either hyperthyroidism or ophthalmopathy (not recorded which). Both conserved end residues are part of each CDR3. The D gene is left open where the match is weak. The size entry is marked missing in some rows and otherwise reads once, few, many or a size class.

DNA: TGCAGTGCTCGGGACTCCACTAGCACAGATACGCAGTATTTT
CDR3: CSARDSTSTDTQYF
J: TRBJ2-3
size: many
D: -
length: 14
V: TRBV20-1

DNA: TGTGCCGCCAGCAGCTTGGGTCAGCTACTCTACGAGCAGTACTTC
CDR3: CAASSLGQLLYEQYF
J: TRBJ2-7
size: -
D: -
length: 15
V: TRBV15

DNA: TGTGCCAGCAGCTCGGGACTAGCGGGAGGGGCCGGGGAGCTGTTTTTT
CDR3: CASSSGLAGGAGELFF
J: TRBJ2-2
size: many
D: TRBD2
length: 16
V: TRBV7-2

DNA: TGCAGCGTTGTTAAGGCTTCGGAAATCTACGAGCAGTACTTC
CDR3: CSVVKASEIYEQYF
J: TRBJ2-7
size: few
D: -
length: 14
V: TRBV29-1

DNA: TGTGCCACCGGTGATTCTCCGGGACAGATCCAAGAGACCCAGTACTTC
CDR3: CATGDSPGQIQETQYF
J: TRBJ2-5
size: -
D: TRBD1
length: 16
V: TRBV24-1

DNA: TGCAGTGCTAGAAGCGGGAGCAATAATTCACCCCTCCACTTT
CDR3: CSARSGSNNSPLHF
J: TRBJ1-6
size: -
D: -
length: 14
V: TRBV20-1

DNA: TGTGCCAGCAGCTCGGTAGGGACTGGAAACACCATATATTTT
CDR3: CASSSVGTGNTIYF
J: TRBJ1-3
size: many
D: -
length: 14
V: TRBV7-2

DNA: TGCAGTGCTAGAAATCCAGCGGGAGGGCTTAACGAGCAGTACTTC
CDR3: CSARNPAGGLNEQYF
J: TRBJ2-7
size: -
D: TRBD2
length: 15
V: TRBV20-1

DNA: TGTGCCAGCAGTTTCGGAGTTTACAACGAAAAACTGTTTTTT
CDR3: CASSFGVYNEKLFF
J: TRBJ1-4
size: once
D: -
length: 14
V: TRBV12-3/TRBV12-4

DNA: TGTGCCAGCAGCTCAAGAGGTAGTGGGGCCGAAAAACTGTTTTTT
CDR3: CASSSRGSGAEKLFF
J: TRBJ1-4
size: many
D: -
length: 15
V: TRBV5-4

DNA: TGTGCCGGCAGTCTCCAGGGTTTTGGCACTGAAGCTTTCTTT
CDR3: CAGSLQGFGTEAFF
J: TRBJ1-1
size: -
D: -
length: 14
V: TRBV12-3/TRBV12-4